This T cell receptor beta chain was sequenced during a study of OX40 agonist ivuxolimab in advanced cancers. Study at large: Given to patients was ivuxolimab, an agonistic anti-OX40 (CD134) antibody.

Trimming took 4 bases from V and 8 from J, leaving 16 bases between them. From germline, CDR1 is SGHNT and CDR2 YYREEE (reference sequence). CDR3 length equals 14 residues. TCRdb's copy holds only in-frame clones and misses some; the assay was immunoSEQ multiplex PCR. This table has 55,000 to 80,000 clones, 87% appearing once. The sequences come from CD4+ or CD8+ T cells sorted from blood, collected in a trial of the OX40 agonist ivuxolimab. The V call is TRBV5-4, the J call TRBJ2-1; the D gene is possibly TRBD2 (5 bases). The receptor was isolated from an adult with an advanced solid tumor such as melanoma, head and neck, liver or kidney cancer. CDR3 region: CASSPSTTRDEQFF. In DNA, the CDR3 is TGTGCCAGCAGCCCATCAACCACTAGGGATGAGCAGTTCTTC. Variable domain in full (rest from reference TRBV5-4 and TRBJ2-1): ETGVTQSPTHLIKTRGQQVTLRCSSQSGHNTVSWYQQALGQGPQFIFQYYREEENGRGNFPPRFSGLQFPNYSSELNVNALELDDSALYLCASSPSTTRDEQFFGPGTRLTVL.